The TCR beta chain described here comes from a study of cytotoxic CD8 clonotypes in ibrutinib-treated CLL. About the research overall: Partial responders roughly 25, complete 2; some twelve progressed and approximately 15 stayed in remission by median 68 months. When averaged across all of the samples, the counts came to approximately 280,000 productive templates and 85,000 to 95,000 productive rearrangements. Study results and limitations: Clonality went up at the time of ibrutinib response, stayed stable in sustained remission, and later dropped back toward its baseline level at progression.

The ends lost 5 bases at V and 0 bases at J; junction bases unmatched: 8. In germline, CDR1 is MDHEN, CDR2 SYDVKM. The CDR3 covers 17 residues. For this clone: Its antigen is currently unknown.

Profiled with immunoSEQ multiplex PCR; TCRdb holds only in-frame clones, not every one. The sample lists approximately 150,000 clones, around nine tenths occurring once. The starting material was PBMCs, obtained at disease progression, from a patient treated with ibrutinib. This sequence was found in a human donor with chronic lymphocytic leukemia. This chain uses TRBV28 with TRBJ1-1, with 11 bases aligning to TRBD1. The CDR3 DNA reads TGTGCCAGCAGTACTGGTGGACAGGGGGCCCTGAACACTGAAGCTTTCTTT. It encodes CASSTGGQGALNTEAFF. The full variable domain, with the rest looked up from reference TRBV28 and TRBJ1-1, is DVKVTQSSRYLVKRTGEKVFLECVQDMDHENMFWYRQDPGLGLRLIYFSYDVKMKEKGDIPEGYSVSREKKERFSLILESASTNQTSMYLCASSTGGQGALNTEAFFGQGTRLTVV.